This T cell receptor (beta chain) is from a study of blood T cell repertoires in COVID-19 (dated by TCRdb to the early 2020s). Turning to the overall study: Samples from collaborators originated in the United States, Italy and Spain and spanned both the acute and convalescent phases of COVID-19. The sample metadata nearly always contained a de-identified subject ID, COVID-19 status, age in years and sex. A freely available public database, intended as a resource for researchers studying the immune response to SARS-CoV-2, is where the repertoires were released. Where HLA class I and class II types were available, the types were taken from metadata supplied by the sample provider, not from assay-based typing. The material from the prospective study consisted of cDNA or gDNA derived from T cells, B-cell-depleted T cells, or PBMCs. Samples were obtained from the ongoing ImmuneRACE study (first 160 participants) and from over a thousand subjects provided by 6 global collaborators. Subjects who had been exposed to COVID-19, were actively infected with it, or had recovered from it provided the deeply sampled blood TCRbeta repertoires that made up the dataset.

Unmatched junction bases come to 13, with V trimmed by 6 bases and J by 3 bases. CDR1 and CDR2, per the germline V gene, are KGHSH and LQKENI. Inclusive of the bounding cysteine and phenylalanine, the CDR3 is 18 residues long. Just the 54-base CDR3 DNA is kept, in frame starting at base 1. A note on this clone: Its target antigen remains unknown. Base qualities are not provided; no much larger clone lies one nucleotide away.

Each collaborating institution followed its own protocols to collect whole blood in K2EDTA tubes. For TCRbeta analysis, collaborators shipped samples in one of three forms: frozen whole blood, isolated PBMCs, or DNA extracted from either of those sample types. Here is what the overall study found, with its caveats: The quantity of clinical and demographic metadata differed by source and by participant and was supplied without curation.

The immunoSEQ Assay, a bias-controlled multiplex PCR, was used to amplify TCRbeta CDR3 regions from genomic DNA. Under the source paper's analysis protocol: The number of nucleated cells in each sample was estimated by amplification of reference gene primers within the assay. Sequence reads were collapsed and filtered to measure the absolute abundance of every unique TCRbeta CDR3 rearrangement. For each sample, productive Simpson clonality was calculated as the square root of Simpson's diversity index across productive rearrangements. As stored in TCRdb, this immuneACCESS dataset retains in-frame rearrangements with V and J assigned. A fraction of the clones does not appear; measured against another copy, unresolved V genes explain less than half of the discrepancy, and the remainder lacks a known reason. The V and J calls and clone size come from that table; D and trimming were worked out from the DNA. Recorded for this sample are about 81,000 clones; approximately 85% of them occurred a single time. Together, the top ten hold under 30% of the sample.

The sequencing input was peripheral blood. Recombination linked TRBV18 to TRBJ2-1; 11 bases in between match TRBD2. The clonotype was recovered from a human donor in a cohort sampled during active COVID-19. The CDR3 here reads CASSSGTSGSPLYNEQFF. The nucleotide sequence is TGTGCCAGCTCTTCCGGGACTAGCGGTTCTCCACTCTACAATGAGCAGTTCTTC.